This T cell receptor beta chain was recorded in a study of blood T cell repertoires in COVID-19. CDR1 SGHRS and CDR2 YFSETQ come from the germline V gene. V was clipped by 3 bases and J by 0 bases; unmatched bases: 4. This CDR3 comprises 16 residues. In the study's own analysis: Researchers report that nucleated cell counts were estimated from reference gene primer amplification. Clones were read by immunoSEQ multiplex PCR, and TCRdb kept only the in-frame ones, dropping some. D and trimming come from the DNA, and the V and J calls and clone size come from that table. Of about 59,000 clones listed, around 90% are singletons.

The TCR was taken from a woman older than 75 with active COVID-19. Sample: peripheral blood. The chain is built from TRBV5-1 and TRBJ2-7, with TRBD2 matching 12 bases. The DNA of the CDR3 is TGCGCCAGCAGCTGGGCTAGCGGGGGGGCCTCCTACGAGCAGTACTTC. Its protein product is CASSWASGGASYEQYF. Full variable domain (remainder filled in from reference TRBV5-1 and TRBJ2-7): KAGVTQTPRYLIKTRGQQVTLSCSPISGHRSVSWYQQTPGQGLQFLFEYFSETQRNKGNFPGRFSGRQFSNSRSEMNVSTLELGDSALYLCASSWASGGASYEQYFGPGTRLTVT.